Each of the 8 T cell receptor beta chains below was sequenced from the same sample in a study of blood T cell repertoires in COVID-19. Here immunoSEQ multiplex PCR was the method, and the copy in TCRdb shows in-frame clones only, minus some. The repertoire includes over 200,000 clones, around 90% of them detected once, and 10% to 14% sits in the top ten. The sequencing input was PBMCs or T cells enriched from blood (not recorded which). The receptors shown here come from a man aged 25-45 years who had recovered from COVID-19.

This clone has a single count. The chain couples TRBV7-2 to TRBJ2-1, with TRBD2 matching 8 bases. The trim removed 1 base at V and 7 bases at J, leaving 6 bases unmatched. The CDR3 consists of 15 residues. In germline, CDR1 is SGHTA, CDR2 FQGNSA. The CDR3 loop is CASSLVVAGSNEQFF. Here the CDR3 DNA reads TGTGCCAGCAGCTTAGTGGTAGCGGGGTCGAATGAGCAGTTCTTC.

The chain is built from TRBV11-2 and TRBJ2-7; 10 bases agree with TRBD1. The CDR3 is 17 amino acids. The germline V gene has CDR1 SGHAT and CDR2 FQNNGV. Losses at the gene ends were 4 bases for V and 2 bases for J; bases not matched to a gene: 11. The CDR3 here is CASSSPSRDRGTYEQYF. DNA for the CDR3: TGTGCCAGCAGCTCCCCTAGCCGGGACAGGGGTACCTACGAGCAGTACTTC.

The V call is TRBV19, the J call TRBJ2-3; 9 bases map to TRBD2. Germline V gene sequence: CDR1 LNHDA, CDR2 SQIVND (reference sequence). Trimming cost V 4 bases and J 5 bases; bases outside gene matches: 4. The CDR3 runs to 14 residues. CDR3: CASSSGGAGDTQYF. The CDR3 DNA sequence: TGTGCCAGTAGTAGCGGGGGGGCCGGAGATACGCAGTATTTT. The complete variable domain, with remaining parts taken from reference TRBV19 and TRBJ2-3, reads DGGITQSPKYLFRKEGQNVTLSCEQNLNHDAMYWYRQDPGQGLRLIYYSQIVNDFQKGDIAEGYSVSREKKESFPLTVTSAQKNPTAFYLCASSSGGAGDTQYFGPGTRLTVL.

The count of this clone is one. This chain links TRBV30 with TRBJ2-1, with TRBD2 identical over 9 bases. The CDR3 consists of 14 residues. V shed 3 bases and J 10 bases; nucleotides not matched to a gene: 10. Germline-derived CDR1 and CDR2 are GTSNPN and SVGIG (reference sequence). CDR3 sequence (DNA): TGTGCCTGGAGAGAGGGACTAGCAACGCGGGAGCAGTTCTTC. Protein sequence: CAWREGLATREQFF.

The genes are TRBV9 and TRBJ1-3; unclear D gene. The germline V gene encodes CDR1 SGDLS and CDR2 YYNGEE. V dropped 2 bases and J dropped 0 bases, with 12 bases sitting between them. CDR3 size: 16 residues. The CDR3 is CASSVLSQVSGNTIYF. CDR3 sequence (DNA): TGTGCCAGCAGCGTTTTATCTCAGGTCTCTGGAAACACCATATATTTT.

This clone appeared once. The V call is TRBV4-3, the J call TRBJ1-5, with a possible D match to TRBD1 (6 bases). Trimming stripped 4 bases from V and 5 bases from J, with 18 bases between. Looked up from germline, CDR1 is LGHNA and CDR2 is YSLEER. The CDR3 runs 16 residues. The chain's CDR3 is CASSRELQGWDQPQHF. The CDR3 nucleotides read TGCGCCAGCAGCCGGGAACTACAGGGCTGGGATCAGCCCCAGCATTTT.

This chain uses TRBV5-4 with TRBJ2-1; 8 positions agree with TRBD2. V dropped 3 bases and J dropped 6; count of bases not matched to a gene: 5. Per the germline V gene, CDR1 is SGHNT and CDR2 is YYREEE (reference sequence). CDR3 length: 14 residues. This CDR3 reads CASSSGGPVNEQFF. The CDR3 DNA reads TGTGCCAGCAGCTCGGGAGGGCCGGTCAATGAGCAGTTCTTC.

The rearrangement links TRBV29-1 to TRBJ2-2; the match to TRBD1 covers 8 bases. The CDR3 runs 13 residues. The germline gives CDR1 SQVTM, CDR2 ANQGSEA. V shed 5 bases and J 5 bases; nucleotides not matched to a gene: 4. In DNA form, the CDR3 reads TGCAGCGTTCCGGACAGGGTGACCGGGGAGCTGTTTTTT. This translates into CSVPDRVTGELFF.